The 20 T cell receptor beta chains below were found in one sample sequenced in a study of cytomegalovirus exposure and HLA in healthy donors. With 60 Vbeta and 13 Jbeta primers, the PCR was carried out. Some clones are missing from TCRdb's copy, which holds only in-frame ones; the method was immunoSEQ multiplex PCR. Its table lists 45,000 to 70,000 clones. The sequenced sample was PBMCs. Source of these receptors: a woman aged 50 to 60 in good health and CMV-seropositive.

The V gene is TRBV25-1, the J gene TRBJ2-2, with 8 bases that match TRBD2. V shed 6 bases and J 2 bases; nucleotides not matched to a gene: 11. Germline CDR1 and CDR2: MGHDK and SYGVNS. The CDR3 sequence is 17 residues long. The CDR3 reads CASRPSGGRGNTGELFF. The CDR3 region has the DNA TGTGCCAGCAGGCCCTCGGGGGGGCGAGGTAACACCGGGGAGCTGTTTTTT.

The rearrangement joins TRBV9 to TRBJ2-3, with 14 bases fitting TRBD2. The germline V gene encodes CDR1 SGDLS and CDR2 YYNGEE. The CDR3 loop spans 18 amino acids. V shed 4 bases and J 3 bases; nucleotides not matched to a gene: 10. For the CDR3, the DNA is TGTGCCAGCAGCCTTGGACTAGCGGGGGGAGCTCCGACAGATACGCAGTATTTT. Translating gives CASSLGLAGGAPTDTQYF.

V gene TRBV7-2 combines with J gene TRBJ1-5; D may be TRBD1 (6 bases). This CDR3 is built from 14 residues. Trimming pared 5 bases from V and 4 bases from J, leaving 12 bases between. Per germline, CDR1 SGHTA and CDR2 FQGNSA. The CDR3 region is CASSAWTANQPQHF. The DNA of the CDR3 is TGTGCCAGCAGCGCCTGGACAGCAAATCAGCCCCAGCATTTT. The full variable domain, with the rest looked up from reference TRBV7-2 and TRBJ1-5, is GAGVSQSPSNKVTEKGKDVELRCDPISGHTALYWYRQSLGQGLEFLIYFQGNSAPDKSGLPSDRFSAERTGGSVSTLTIQRTQQEDSAVYLCASSAWTANQPQHFGDGTRLSIL.

V gene TRBV29-1 combines with J gene TRBJ2-7; D is unclear. The V and J ends lost 0 bases and 5 bases respectively, with 11 bases between them. CDR3 length equals 13 residues. CDR1 is SQVTM, CDR2 ANQGSEA, per germline. Here the CDR3 DNA reads TGCAGCGTTGAAGATAATAGAGGAAACGAGCAGTACTTC. Translating it yields CSVEDNRGNEQYF.

V gene TRBV9 combines with J gene TRBJ1-3; 9 bases fit TRBD1. CDR1 SGDLS and CDR2 YYNGEE come from the germline V gene. The ends lost 3 bases at V and 8 bases at J; junction bases unmatched: 3. This CDR3 has 13 residues. CDR3 residues: CASSARTGDTIYF. The CDR3 DNA reads as TGTGCCAGCAGCGCCCGGACAGGGGACACCATATATTTT.

The V gene is TRBV7-2, the J gene TRBJ2-1; TRBD2 aligns across 8 bases. J lost 7 bases, V lost 1 base, and 9 bases had no gene match. CDR1 and CDR2 (germline): SGHTA, FQGNSA. The CDR3 runs 16 residues. CDR3 region: CASSLDSGLAGNEQFF. The CDR3 DNA reads as TGTGCCAGCAGCTTAGACAGTGGACTAGCTGGGAATGAGCAGTTCTTC.

J is TRBJ2-3 and V is TRBV30; D is ambiguous. From germline, CDR1 is GTSNPN and CDR2 SVGIG (reference sequence). The ends were cut back, 4 bases at V and 1 base at J, with 6 bases in the middle. This CDR3 contains 12 residues. CDR3 in amino acids: CAWTPGTDTQYF. For the CDR3, the DNA is TGTGCCTGGACGCCGGGCACAGATACGCAGTATTTT. Full variable domain (outside the CDR3, taken from reference TRBV30 and TRBJ2-3): SQTIHQWPATLVQPVGSPLSLECTVEGTSNPNLYWYRQAAGRGLQLLFYSVGIGQISSEVPQNLSASRPQDRQFILSSKKLLLSDSGFYLCAWTPGTDTQYFGPGTRLTVL.

The chain carries TRBV19 and TRBJ1-5, with D hard to call. The CDR3 contains 14 residues. Trimming pared 5 bases from V and 3 bases from J, leaving 11 bases between. From germline, CDR1 is LNHDA and CDR2 SQIVND (reference sequence). CDR3: CASSQAPINQPQHF. CDR3 DNA sequence: TGTGCCAGTAGTCAGGCACCAATCAATCAGCCCCAGCATTTT.

The genes are TRBV7-9 and TRBJ2-5; TRBD1 agrees at 10 bases. After removal of 5 bases from V and 5 bases from J, the junction contained 11 bases not matched to a gene. CDR3 length: 16 amino acids. Germline V lookup: CDR1 SEHNR, CDR2 FQNEAQ (reference sequence). The CDR3 region is CASSPRDRGAVETQYF. Here the CDR3 DNA reads TGTGCCAGCAGCCCCCGGGACAGGGGAGCGGTCGAGACCCAGTACTTC.

The chain has TRBV7-8 and TRBJ1-1, with D possibly matching TRBD1 (5 bases). V was trimmed by 3 bases and J by 1 base, leaving 18 bases between them. The CDR3 consists of 17 residues. Germline V gene data show CDR1 as SGHVS and CDR2 as FQNEAQ. The CDR3 reads CASSLGGSGAGNTEAFF. The CDR3 region has the DNA TGTGCCAGCAGCTTGGGGGGTTCGGGAGCGGGGAACACTGAAGCTTTCTTT.

This chain links TRBV5-1 with TRBJ2-5; possible D gene TRBD1, 7 bases. This CDR3 is built from 14 residues. V was shortened by 4 bases and J by 4 bases, with 14 bases between the two germline ends. Germline V CDR1 and CDR2: SGHRS, YFSETQ. CDR3 residues: CASSKDRRAETQYF. CDR3 DNA sequence: TGCGCCAGCAGCAAGGACAGGAGGGCAGAGACCCAGTACTTC.

The rearrangement joins TRBV18 to TRBJ2-1; 9 bases fit TRBD2. The CDR3 has 15 residues. With 0 bases clipped from V and 9 bases from J, the junction kept 6 bases outside the gene matches. Germline values: CDR1 KGHSH, CDR2 LQKENI. CDR3 region: CASSPPSGGSSEQFF. DNA for the CDR3: TGTGCCAGCTCACCACCTAGCGGGGGAAGTAGTGAGCAGTTCTTC.

This chain connects TRBV28 to TRBJ1-2; 12 bases align to TRBD1. Looked up from germline, CDR1 is MDHEN and CDR2 is SYDVKM. The CDR3 length is 16 residues. V lost 2 bases to trimming and J lost 8 bases; unmatched junction nucleotides: 9. The CDR3 loop reads CASSLGLGQGAGGYTF. The CDR3 DNA follows: TGTGCCAGCAGTTTAGGCTTGGGACAGGGGGCTGGAGGCTACACCTTC.

The rearrangement links TRBV29-1 to TRBJ1-2; no definite D call. Germline loops: CDR1 SQVTM, CDR2 ANQGSEA. The CDR3 sequence is 12 residues long. Deletions cut 0 bases from V and 5 bases from J, with 7 bases between. The CDR3 loop is CSVEDPLYGYTF. The CDR3 DNA is TGCAGCGTTGAAGATCCCCTTTATGGCTACACCTTC.

The V call is TRBV28, the J call TRBJ2-2, with 8 bases matching TRBD1. The CDR3 totals 13 residues. Germline CDR1 and CDR2: MDHEN and SYDVKM. The trim removed 7 bases at V and 4 bases at J, leaving 2 bases unmatched. The CDR3 nucleotides read TGTGCCAGCAAACAGGGGGGCACCGGGGAGCTGTTTTTT. Translated, it gives CASKQGGTGELFF.

The V gene is TRBV5-1, the J gene TRBJ2-5; 7 nucleotides align to TRBD1. V gave up 0 bases and J gave up 4 bases; unmatched junction bases: 6. From germline, CDR1 is SGHRS and CDR2 YFSETQ. The CDR3 sequence is 15 residues long. Here the CDR3 DNA reads TGCGCCAGCAGCTTGGGGGGACAGCATCGAGAGACCCAGTACTTC. It encodes CASSLGGQHRETQYF.

V usage is TRBV5-1 and J usage is TRBJ2-7; possibly TRBD2 for D (5 bases). CDR1 and CDR2 from the germline V gene are SGHRS and YFSETQ. V dropped 0 bases and J dropped 6 bases, with 13 bases sitting between them. This CDR3 spans 14 amino acids. This CDR3 reads CASSLAGVEGEQYF. The CDR3 region has the DNA TGCGCCAGCAGCTTGGCTGGGGTAGAGGGCGAGCAGTACTTC.

The chain carries TRBV27 and TRBJ2-3; TRBD2 matches 9 bases. V lost 3 bases, J lost 9 bases, and 7 bases stayed unmatched. The CDR3 covers 14 residues. Germline CDR1 is MNHEY and CDR2 is SMNVEV (reference sequence). The CDR3 is CASSFSGGPGTQYF. In DNA, the CDR3 is TGTGCCAGCAGTTTTAGCGGGGGCCCGGGGACGCAGTATTTT.

This rearrangement joins TRBV7-2 to TRBJ1-6; 8 bases fit TRBD1. V shed 6 bases, J shed 9 bases, and the junction held 10 bases outside the gene matches. Looked up from germline, CDR1 is SGHTA and CDR2 is FQGNSA. The CDR3 runs 15 residues. Here the CDR3 reads CASSQEQGASSPLHF. The CDR3 DNA reads TGTGCCAGCAGTCAAGAGCAGGGGGCGAGTTCACCCCTCCACTTT. Filled out from reference TRBV7-2 and TRBJ1-6, the complete variable domain reads GAGVSQSPSNKVTEKGKDVELRCDPISGHTALYWYRQSLGQGLEFLIYFQGNSAPDKSGLPSDRFSAERTGGSVSTLTIQRTQQEDSAVYLCASSQEQGASSPLHFGNGTRLTVT.

V gene TRBV7-3 combines with J gene TRBJ2-2; D not certain. Germline V gene lookup returns CDR1 SGHTA and CDR2 FQGTGA. Trimming removed 1 base from V and 3 bases from J, with 6 bases in between. The CDR3 runs 14 residues. The CDR3 DNA is TGTGCCAGCAGCTTAAGTACTTACACCGGGGAGCTGTTTTTT. This translates into CASSLSTYTGELFF. Full variable domain (rest looked up from reference TRBV7-3 and TRBJ2-2): GAGVSQTPSNKVTEKGKYVELRCDPISGHTALYWYRQSLGQGPEFLIYFQGTGAADDSGLPNDRFFAVRPEGSVSTLKIQRTERGDSAVYLCASSLSTYTGELFFGEGSRLTVL.